These T cell receptor beta chains were read from a single sample in a study of blood T cell repertoires in COVID-19. This table comes from immunoSEQ multiplex PCR, and its TCRdb copy is limited to in-frame clones, with some not included. The sample holds 25,000 to 35,000 clones, 60% to 80% seen once. The sequencing sample was made of peripheral blood. These receptors were taken from a boy younger than 10 with active or convalescent COVID-19. Both conserved end residues are part of each CDR3. The order of the fields is CDR3 DNA, CDR3 protein, D gene, V gene, clone size, J gene. The D gene is left open where the match is weak. Clone size, where shown, is once, few, many, or a class for clones that have expanded.

cdr3_nt: TGTGCCAGCAGCCCTGAGGGCGGGCGCAATCAGCCCCAGCATTTT
cdr3_aa: CASSPEGGRNQPQHF
d_call: NA
v_call: TRBV7-2
clone_size: NA
j_call: TRBJ1-5

cdr3_nt: TGTGCCAGCGGGACAGGGGCGGGCGAAGCTTTCTTT
cdr3_aa: CASGTGAGEAFF
d_call: TRBD1
v_call: TRBV5-5
clone_size: NA
j_call: TRBJ1-1

cdr3_nt: TGTGCCAGCAGCTTACGTTACCGGGACAGATATGGCTACACCTTC
cdr3_aa: CASSLRYRDRYGYTF
d_call: TRBD1
v_call: TRBV7-2
clone_size: NA
j_call: TRBJ1-2

cdr3_nt: TGCGCCAGCAGCTTGGTCGGTGGTAGTTCTAGCACAGATACGCAGTATTTT
cdr3_aa: CASSLVGGSSSTDTQYF
d_call: NA
v_call: TRBV5-1
clone_size: NA
j_call: TRBJ2-3

cdr3_nt: TGTGCCAGCAGCTTAGAGGACAGACCCTACGAGCAGTACTTC
cdr3_aa: CASSLEDRPYEQYF
d_call: NA
v_call: TRBV5-6
clone_size: NA
j_call: TRBJ2-7

cdr3_nt: TGTGCCAGCAGTCTACAGGGGGTGCTCTACGAGCAGTACTTC
cdr3_aa: CASSLQGVLYEQYF
d_call: TRBD1
v_call: TRBV7-2
clone_size: NA
j_call: TRBJ2-7

cdr3_nt: TGTGCCAGCAGCAAAGAGGACTATAGCAATCAGCCCCAGCATTTT
cdr3_aa: CASSKEDYSNQPQHF
d_call: NA
v_call: TRBV21-1
clone_size: NA
j_call: TRBJ1-5

cdr3_nt: TGTGCCAGCAGTGAACAGACCCTCGGGACAGGAACGTGGAATCAGCCCCAGCATTTT
cdr3_aa: CASSEQTLGTGTWNQPQHF
d_call: TRBD1
v_call: TRBV6-1
clone_size: NA
j_call: TRBJ1-5

cdr3_nt: TGCGCCAGCAGCCAAGTAATACGGTTTTCCTACAATGAGCAGTTCTTC
cdr3_aa: CASSQVIRFSYNEQFF
d_call: NA
v_call: TRBV4-3
clone_size: once
j_call: TRBJ2-1

cdr3_nt: TGTGCCAGCACCTATCGGACAGGCGCGGGGGGAAAACTGTTTTTT
cdr3_aa: CASTYRTGAGGKLFF
d_call: TRBD1
v_call: TRBV11-2
clone_size: NA
j_call: TRBJ1-4

cdr3_nt: TGTGCCAGCAGGGCTTACACAGATACGCAGTATTTT
cdr3_aa: CASRAYTDTQYF
d_call: NA
v_call: TRBV2
clone_size: NA
j_call: TRBJ2-3

cdr3_nt: TGTGCCAGCAGTAAGGAGGGGTGGGATGGCTACACCTTC
cdr3_aa: CASSKEGWDGYTF
d_call: NA
v_call: TRBV27
clone_size: NA
j_call: TRBJ1-2

cdr3_nt: TGTGCCAGCAGCTTCTCACACGAGACCCAGTACTTC
cdr3_aa: CASSFSHETQYF
d_call: NA
v_call: TRBV11-2
clone_size: NA
j_call: TRBJ2-5

cdr3_nt: TGCGCCAGCATAAACGGGGGAGTGAATCAGCCCCAGCATTTT
cdr3_aa: CASINGGVNQPQHF
d_call: NA
v_call: TRBV10-2
clone_size: NA
j_call: TRBJ1-5

cdr3_nt: TGTGCGGTGCTGGGGGCCTATACGCAGTATTTT
cdr3_aa: CAVLGAYTQYF
d_call: NA
v_call: TRBV30
clone_size: few
j_call: TRBJ2-3

cdr3_nt: TGTGCCAGTACTAGGGGCAGACTTACTGGAAACACCATATATTTT
cdr3_aa: CASTRGRLTGNTIYF
d_call: NA
v_call: TRBV19
clone_size: NA
j_call: TRBJ1-3

cdr3_nt: TGTGCCACCAGTGATTATAGGACTAGCGGGCGGAACCCGCAGTATTTT
cdr3_aa: CATSDYRTSGRNPQYF
d_call: TRBD2
v_call: TRBV24-1
clone_size: NA
j_call: TRBJ2-3

cdr3_nt: TGTGCCAGCAGCTTACGTCACGAGCAGTACTTC
cdr3_aa: CASSLRHEQYF
d_call: NA
v_call: TRBV7-9
clone_size: NA
j_call: TRBJ2-7

cdr3_nt: TGTGCCAGCAGAGAGAGGGCCCTGGGACTAGCGGGTACCAATGAGCAGTTCTTC
cdr3_aa: CASRERALGLAGTNEQFF
d_call: TRBD2
v_call: TRBV28
clone_size: NA
j_call: TRBJ2-1

cdr3_nt: TGTGCCAGTAGTGCTAGCGGGAGTACCAAAAACATTCAGTACTTC
cdr3_aa: CASSASGSTKNIQYF
d_call: TRBD2
v_call: TRBV19
clone_size: NA
j_call: TRBJ2-4

cdr3_nt: TGTGCCAGCAGCTTACATGCAGGTGGTTCACCCCTCCACTTT
cdr3_aa: CASSLHAGGSPLHF
d_call: NA
v_call: TRBV7-9
clone_size: NA
j_call: TRBJ1-6

cdr3_nt: TGTGCCAGCACCTGGACAGGGGGGATCGAGACCCAGTACTTC
cdr3_aa: CASTWTGGIETQYF
d_call: TRBD1
v_call: TRBV28
clone_size: NA
j_call: TRBJ2-5

cdr3_nt: TGTGCCAGCAGTTATTTTCAGGGGGGCCCCTACGAGCAGTACTTC
cdr3_aa: CASSYFQGGPYEQYF
d_call: NA
v_call: TRBV6-5
clone_size: NA
j_call: TRBJ2-7

cdr3_nt: TGTGCCAGCAGTCCGACACCGGGAGTCAAGTACTCTGGGGCCAACGTCCTGACTTTC
cdr3_aa: CASSPTPGVKYSGANVLTF
d_call: NA
v_call: TRBV6-6
clone_size: NA
j_call: TRBJ2-6

cdr3_nt: TGTGCCAGCAGCCAAGGAGGGGCTAGGGGTCGACTAGGTGAGCAGTTCTTC
cdr3_aa: CASSQGGARGRLGEQFF
d_call: NA
v_call: TRBV14
clone_size: NA
j_call: TRBJ2-1

cdr3_nt: TGTGCCAGCGCGACTAGCGTAAAGGAGGATACGCAGTATTTT
cdr3_aa: CASATSVKEDTQYF
d_call: TRBD2
v_call: TRBV7-9
clone_size: NA
j_call: TRBJ2-3

cdr3_nt: TGTGCCATCAGTGAGTCGAGACAACGGGCTAGCGCTGATCCCCTAAACACCGGGGAGCTGTTTTTT
cdr3_aa: CAISESRQRASADPLNTGELFF
d_call: NA
v_call: TRBV10-3
clone_size: NA
j_call: TRBJ2-2

cdr3_nt: TGTGCCAGTAGTATACGTAGTACGGGAGAGACCCAGTACTTC
cdr3_aa: CASSIRSTGETQYF
d_call: NA
v_call: TRBV19
clone_size: NA
j_call: TRBJ2-5

cdr3_nt: TGTGCCAGCAGTTTATGGGGGCTAGCGGGAGGGGGGACCTACAATGAGCAGTTCTTC
cdr3_aa: CASSLWGLAGGGTYNEQFF
d_call: TRBD2
v_call: TRBV27
clone_size: once
j_call: TRBJ2-1

cdr3_nt: TGTGCCAGCAGTGAATCAGGGACAGGGTACACTGAAGCTTTCTTT
cdr3_aa: CASSESGTGYTEAFF
d_call: TRBD1
v_call: TRBV25-1
clone_size: NA
j_call: TRBJ1-1

cdr3_nt: TGTGCCTGGAGTACGGGGATACAGCCCCAGCATTTT
cdr3_aa: CAWSTGIQPQHF
d_call: NA
v_call: TRBV30
clone_size: NA
j_call: TRBJ1-5

cdr3_nt: TGTGCCAGCTGGGGAGCATATAGCAATCAGCCCCAGTATTTT
cdr3_aa: CASWGAYSNQPQYF
d_call: NA
v_call: TRBV19
clone_size: NA
j_call: TRBJ2-3

cdr3_nt: TGTGCCAGCAGCTTATCGTTGCGGACTAGCGGGATCAATGAGCAGTTCTTC
cdr3_aa: CASSLSLRTSGINEQFF
d_call: TRBD2
v_call: TRBV7-2
clone_size: NA
j_call: TRBJ2-1

cdr3_nt: TGTGCCAGCAGCCGACTAGCGGGGGACCAAGAGACCCAGTACTTC
cdr3_aa: CASSRLAGDQETQYF
d_call: TRBD2
v_call: TRBV5-4
clone_size: NA
j_call: TRBJ2-5

cdr3_nt: TGTGCCAGCTCACCCGGGGGGGTGTGGCTTACTTCCAAAAACATTCAGTACTTC
cdr3_aa: CASSPGGVWLTSKNIQYF
d_call: TRBD2
v_call: TRBV18
clone_size: NA
j_call: TRBJ2-4

cdr3_nt: TGTGCCAGCGCCCTCAGGGAAGGGTCACCCCTCCACTTT
cdr3_aa: CASALREGSPLHF
d_call: NA
v_call: TRBV6-5
clone_size: once
j_call: TRBJ1-6

cdr3_nt: TGTGCCAGCAGTTTAAGAGGCGGTACCACAGATACGCAGTATTTT
cdr3_aa: CASSLRGGTTDTQYF
d_call: NA
v_call: TRBV27
clone_size: NA
j_call: TRBJ2-3

cdr3_nt: TGCGCCAGCAGCTCGGGGACAGCGAGATTCACTGAAGCTTTCTTT
cdr3_aa: CASSSGTARFTEAFF
d_call: TRBD1
v_call: TRBV5-1
clone_size: few
j_call: TRBJ1-1

cdr3_nt: TGTGCCAGCAGTTATCTCCAGGGATTTCCGGAAAAACTGTTTTTT
cdr3_aa: CASSYLQGFPEKLFF
d_call: NA
v_call: TRBV6-5
clone_size: NA
j_call: TRBJ1-4

cdr3_nt: TGTGCCAGCTCGCGGGACAGGGGGTGGACTGAAGCTTTCTTT
cdr3_aa: CASSRDRGWTEAFF
d_call: TRBD1
v_call: TRBV18
clone_size: NA
j_call: TRBJ1-1

cdr3_nt: TGTGCCAGCAGCAGGACAGGGATCCTCCCAGCCAAAAACATTCAGTACTTC
cdr3_aa: CASSRTGILPAKNIQYF
d_call: NA
v_call: TRBV21-1
clone_size: NA
j_call: TRBJ2-4

cdr3_nt: TGTGCCAGCAGTTACGGGAAGCGGGGAGCTGGAAACACCATATATTTT
cdr3_aa: CASSYGKRGAGNTIYF
d_call: NA
v_call: TRBV6-5
clone_size: NA
j_call: TRBJ1-3

cdr3_nt: TGTGCCAGCAGCCTTTTACTGGACAGGGGGATTAGGAATACGCAGTATTTT
cdr3_aa: CASSLLLDRGIRNTQYF
d_call: TRBD1
v_call: TRBV11-2
clone_size: NA
j_call: TRBJ2-3

cdr3_nt: TGTGCCATCAGTAGGGAGCTCTATGGCTACACCTTC
cdr3_aa: CAISRELYGYTF
d_call: NA
v_call: TRBV10-3
clone_size: NA
j_call: TRBJ1-2

cdr3_nt: TGTGCCAGCTCACCAAGTACAGCAGGACTCACCGGGGAGCTGTTTTTT
cdr3_aa: CASSPSTAGLTGELFF
d_call: NA
v_call: TRBV18
clone_size: NA
j_call: TRBJ2-2

cdr3_nt: TGTGCCAGCAGCCTACGGACTAGCGGAGACCAAGAGACCCAGTACTTC
cdr3_aa: CASSLRTSGDQETQYF
d_call: TRBD2
v_call: TRBV3-1/TRBV3-2
clone_size: NA
j_call: TRBJ2-5

cdr3_nt: TGCGCCAGCAGCCCCAGGGCAGACCCAGATACGCAGTATTTT
cdr3_aa: CASSPRADPDTQYF
d_call: NA
v_call: TRBV5-1
clone_size: NA
j_call: TRBJ2-3

cdr3_nt: TGTGCCAGCTATGAGCGGGGGGCGCGAACTGAAGCTTTCTTT
cdr3_aa: CASYERGARTEAFF
d_call: NA
v_call: TRBV28
clone_size: NA
j_call: TRBJ1-1

cdr3_nt: TGTGCCAGCAGTGACTTTTCCATGAACACTGAAGCTTTCTTT
cdr3_aa: CASSDFSMNTEAFF
d_call: NA
v_call: TRBV6-4
clone_size: NA
j_call: TRBJ1-1

cdr3_nt: TGTGCCTGGAGTGCCGCACTAGCGGCCTACTACGAGCAGTACTTC
cdr3_aa: CAWSAALAAYYEQYF
d_call: TRBD2
v_call: TRBV30
clone_size: NA
j_call: TRBJ2-7

cdr3_nt: TGTGCCAGCAGCTTAGGGGCAGCCTCCTACGAGCAGTACTTC
cdr3_aa: CASSLGAASYEQYF
d_call: NA
v_call: TRBV7-9
clone_size: NA
j_call: TRBJ2-7

cdr3_nt: TGTGCCAGCAGCCCTCTTAGTGCGGGCTCCTACAATGAGCAGTTCTTC
cdr3_aa: CASSPLSAGSYNEQFF
d_call: NA
v_call: TRBV3-1/TRBV3-2
clone_size: NA
j_call: TRBJ2-1

cdr3_nt: TGTGCCAGCAGCTTGACAACCGGGGAGCTGTTTTTT
cdr3_aa: CASSLTTGELFF
d_call: NA
v_call: TRBV7-9
clone_size: NA
j_call: TRBJ2-2

cdr3_nt: TGTGCCAGCAGCTTCACCGGGACAGGGGGAACTGAAGCTTTCTTT
cdr3_aa: CASSFTGTGGTEAFF
d_call: TRBD1
v_call: TRBV6-5
clone_size: NA
j_call: TRBJ1-1

cdr3_nt: TGCGCCAGTCATGGGTGGGAGTCGGCCGGGGAGCTGTTTTTT
cdr3_aa: CASHGWESAGELFF
d_call: NA
v_call: TRBV10-2
clone_size: NA
j_call: TRBJ2-2

cdr3_nt: TGTGCCAGCAGCCCGGGACACCCTAACACTGAAGCTTTCTTT
cdr3_aa: CASSPGHPNTEAFF
d_call: NA
v_call: TRBV3-1/TRBV3-2
clone_size: NA
j_call: TRBJ1-1

cdr3_nt: TGTGCCAGCAGTTTGAACCGGGACAGAAATTCACCCCTCCACTTT
cdr3_aa: CASSLNRDRNSPLHF
d_call: TRBD1
v_call: TRBV27
clone_size: NA
j_call: TRBJ1-6

cdr3_nt: TGTGCCATCAGTGTCCAACAGTCCTACAATGAGCAGTTCTTC
cdr3_aa: CAISVQQSYNEQFF
d_call: NA
v_call: TRBV10-3
clone_size: NA
j_call: TRBJ2-1

cdr3_nt: TGTGCCAGCAGCTCCGGGATCAACCCCCAGCATTTT
cdr3_aa: CASSSGINPQHF
d_call: NA
v_call: TRBV5-4
clone_size: NA
j_call: TRBJ1-5